The 14 T cell receptor beta chains in this list originate from one sample, sequenced in a study of blood T cell repertoires in COVID-19 (TCRdb year 2020). Libraries came from the immunoSEQ multiplex PCR assay. Here the immuneACCESS table is served through TCRdb, limited to in-frame sequences with V and J called. Missing clones are a known gap in these copies; in checked studies unresolved V genes cover under half, and the rest lacks a known reason. This sample has approximately 210,000 clones in its table, and about four fifths of those were observed once. The top ten clones comprise 3% to 3.5% of the sample. The source material was PBMCs or T cells enriched from blood (not recorded which). The receptor source for this set is a woman aged 55-69 years who had recovered from COVID-19.

The rearrangement links TRBV7-9 to TRBJ2-7, with TRBD1 matching over 8 bases. CDR1 SEHNR and CDR2 FQNEAQ come from the germline V gene (reference sequence). J gave up 2 bases and V 4 bases, and 7 bases lay outside the gene matches. This CDR3 region has 15 residues. CDR3: CASSSAGDRPYEQYF. In nucleotides, the CDR3 is TGTGCCAGCAGCTCTGCAGGGGACAGGCCCTACGAGCAGTACTTC.

CDR3 region: CASTQRTGHYEQYF. The CDR3 DNA follows: TGTGCCAGTACCCAACGGACAGGCCACTACGAGCAGTACTTC. The chain carries TRBV19 and TRBJ2-7, with 7 bases lining up with TRBD1. The ends lost 7 bases at V and 3 bases at J; junction bases unmatched: 9. The CDR3 loop spans 14 amino acids. CDR1 is LNHDA and CDR2 is SQIVND in the germline V gene (reference sequence).

This chain connects TRBV11-2 to TRBJ1-3, with a tentative D call TRBD1 (6 bases). Deletions cut 1 base from V and 3 bases from J, with 7 bases between. Germline V lookup: CDR1 SGHAT, CDR2 FQNNGV. The CDR3 contains 14 residues. The CDR3 is CASSLGTDGNTIYF. As DNA, the CDR3 is TGTGCCAGCAGCTTAGGGACAGATGGAAACACCATATATTTT.

The chain employs TRBV7-6 and TRBJ2-1, with TRBD2 matching over 10 bases. J lost 6 bases, V lost 6 bases, and 8 bases had no gene match. This CDR3 has 15 residues. Germline values: CDR1 SGHVS, CDR2 FNYEAQ. Here the CDR3 DNA reads TGTGCCAGCAGTCGTGCAAGCGGGGGGGTCAATGAGCAGTTCTTC. Translating it yields CASSRASGGVNEQFF.

This rearrangement joins TRBV7-9 to TRBJ1-2; 7 nucleotides agree with TRBD1. With V trimmed by 5 bases and J by 4 bases, 4 bases remained unmatched. The germline gives CDR1 SEHNR, CDR2 FQNEAQ (reference sequence). The CDR3 loop spans 13 amino acids. The CDR3 DNA reads as TGTGCCAGCAGCAGACAGGGCCCCTATGGCTACACCTTC. Protein product: CASSRQGPYGYTF.

This chain uses TRBV7-2 with TRBJ2-1, with 11 positions matching TRBD2. V shed 5 bases and J 12 bases; nucleotides not matched to a gene: 18. The CDR3 is 17 amino acids. CDR1 is SGHTA, CDR2 FQGNSA, per germline. The chain's CDR3 is CASSPWGSGRDTMRQFF. The CDR3 nucleotides are TGTGCCAGCAGCCCTTGGGGTAGCGGGAGGGATACAATGAGGCAGTTCTTC.

V is TRBV20-1 and J is TRBJ2-7; TRBD2 might be the D (5 bases). Germline V gene data show CDR1 as DFQATT and CDR2 as SNEGSKA (reference sequence). The ends were cut back, 3 bases at V and 1 base at J, with 13 bases in the middle. This CDR3 has 14 amino acids. CDR3 sequence: CSASRASKSYEQYF. CDR3 in DNA: TGCAGTGCTAGTCGGGCTAGCAAATCCTACGAGCAGTACTTC.

The rearrangement uses TRBV4-1 and TRBJ2-7, with 10 bases that match TRBD2. J lost 5 bases, V lost 3 bases, and 10 bases had no gene match. CDR3 length: 16 residues. Germline CDR1 is MGHRA and CDR2 is YSYEKL. The CDR3 protein is CASSHPGRLAGDEQYF. In DNA, the CDR3 is TGCGCCAGCAGCCACCCAGGCAGGCTAGCGGGAGACGAGCAGTACTTC.

This chain uses TRBV19 with TRBJ2-6, with 8 bases lining up with TRBD1. The germline V gene encodes CDR1 LNHDA and CDR2 SQIVND (reference sequence). V gave up 5 bases and J gave up 3 bases; unmatched junction bases: 9. The CDR3 is 17 residues long. CDR3 sequence reads: CASSPPGQAFGANVLTF. The CDR3 nucleotides read TGTGCCAGTAGTCCCCCGGGACAGGCTTTTGGGGCCAACGTCCTGACTTTC.

This chain connects TRBV10-1 to TRBJ2-7; 7 bases align to TRBD2. Germline CDR1 is WNHNN and CDR2 is SYGVQD (reference sequence). The ends lost 0 bases at V and 5 bases at J; junction bases unmatched: 7. This CDR3 is built from 15 residues. The DNA of the CDR3 is TGCGCCAGCAGTGAGTCGCTAGCGGTTATCCACGAGCAGTACTTC. Protein: CASSESLAVIHEQYF.

The chain is built from TRBV11-2 and TRBJ2-5, with a tentative D call TRBD2 (5 bases). Germline assignment: CDR1 SGHAT and CDR2 FQNNGV. Between the trimmed V and J ends, which lost 2 bases and 5 bases, there was a span of 12 bases. This CDR3 has 14 residues. The CDR3 DNA sequence: TGTGCCAGCAGCTTACTCCGGAGGCCGGAGACCCAGTACTTC. Its protein is CASSLLRRPETQYF.

The chain links TRBV4-3 to TRBJ2-3, with D tentatively TRBD1 (6 bases). Germline lookup yields CDR1 LGHNA and CDR2 YSLEER. CDR3 length equals 16 residues. V was cut by 0 bases and J by 3 bases, with 13 bases left in between. CDR3 DNA sequence: TGCGCCAGCAGCCAAGACCGGGACACCGCGACAGATACGCAGTATTTT. Its translation: CASSQDRDTATDTQYF.

The V gene is TRBV18, the J gene TRBJ2-7, with 7 positions matching TRBD2. The CDR3 is 12 residues long. Trimming took 5 bases from V and 6 from J; bases not matched to a gene: 4. In germline, CDR1 is KGHSH, CDR2 LQKENI. CDR3 DNA: TGTGCCAGCTCAGGGGGGGTTGGCGAGCAGTACTTC. This gives the protein CASSGGVGEQYF.

V usage is TRBV5-1 and J usage is TRBJ2-7; 13 bases line up with TRBD2. Germline V lookup: CDR1 SGHRS, CDR2 YFSETQ. The CDR3 sequence is 19 residues long. V trimming: 3 bases; J trimming: 1 base; junction bases outside the gene matches: 13. CDR3 coding DNA: TGCGCCAGCAGCTGGAAAGGGACTAGCGGGAAAATTTTTTCCTACGAGCAGTACTTC. Translation: CASSWKGTSGKIFSYEQYF.